The source of this T cell receptor (beta chain) is a study of human T cells and chemical hapten exposure. This clonotype was seen repeatedly, ten times or more. During construction of the library, unique molecular identifiers were attached to individual cDNA molecules for quantitative, reproducible TCR counting. TCRdb reprocessed the RACE reads via MiXCR and lists one record per CDR3 protein. Of about 77,000 distinct CDR3 sequences listed, about 9.2% are singletons. Time point specified: healthy volunteer bleed at 6 weeks. Researchers extracted total RNA from unfractionated whole blood. CDR1 and CDR2 from the germline V gene are LGHDT and YNNKEL (reference sequence). The CDR3 totals 16 residues. The V and J ends lost 1 base and 0 bases respectively, with 7 bases between them.

The sequence derives from a female donor in good health. Some clones in this sample may be carry-over from other donors' samples. Material for sequencing was whole blood. The chain recombines TRBV3-1 with TRBJ2-6; unclear D gene. Here the CDR3 reads CASSQVESSGANVLTF. CDR3 DNA: TGTGCCAGCAGCCAAGTCGAAAGCTCTGGGGCCAACGTCCTGACTTTC.